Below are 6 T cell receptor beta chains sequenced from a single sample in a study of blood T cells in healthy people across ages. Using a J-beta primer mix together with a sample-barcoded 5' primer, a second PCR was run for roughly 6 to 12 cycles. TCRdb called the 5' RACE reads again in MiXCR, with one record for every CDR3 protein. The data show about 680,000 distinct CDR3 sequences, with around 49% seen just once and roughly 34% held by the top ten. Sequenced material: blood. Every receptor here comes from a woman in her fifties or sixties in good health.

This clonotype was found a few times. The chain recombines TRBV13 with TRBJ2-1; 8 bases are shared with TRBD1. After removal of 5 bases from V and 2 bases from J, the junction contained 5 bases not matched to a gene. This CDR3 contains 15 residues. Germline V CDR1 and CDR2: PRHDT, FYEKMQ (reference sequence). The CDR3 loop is CASSPKTGAYNEQFF. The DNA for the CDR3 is TGTGCCAGCAGCCCCAAGACAGGGGCCTACAATGAGCAGTTCTTC.

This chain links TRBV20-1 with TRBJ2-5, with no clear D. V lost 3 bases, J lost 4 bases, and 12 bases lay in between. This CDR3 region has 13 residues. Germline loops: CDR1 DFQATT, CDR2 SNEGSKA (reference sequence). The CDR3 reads CSASADARETQYF. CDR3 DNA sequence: TGCAGTGCTAGTGCGGACGCGAGAGAGACCCAGTACTTC.

For the CDR3, the DNA is TGTGCCAGCAGCCTGGCAGGTTCGGGTACGCAGTATTTT. It codes for CASSLAGSGTQYF. V gene TRBV7-3 combines with J gene TRBJ2-3; D unclear. Germline CDR1 is SGHTA and CDR2 is FQGTGA. The CDR3 sequence is 13 residues long. V gave up 5 bases and J gave up 8 bases, with 14 bases separating them.

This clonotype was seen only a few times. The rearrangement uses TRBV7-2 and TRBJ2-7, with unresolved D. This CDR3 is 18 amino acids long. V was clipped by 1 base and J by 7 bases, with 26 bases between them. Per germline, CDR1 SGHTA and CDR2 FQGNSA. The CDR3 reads CASSLVPYTLKKYNEQYF. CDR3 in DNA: TGTGCCAGCAGCTTAGTCCCCTACACTTTAAAAAAGTACAATGAGCAGTACTTC. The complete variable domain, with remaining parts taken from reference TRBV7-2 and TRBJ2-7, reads GAGVSQSPSNKVTEKGKDVELRCDPISGHTALYWYRQSLGQGLEFLIYFQGNSAPDKSGLPSDRFSAERTGGSVSTLTIQRTQQEDSAVYLCASSLVPYTLKKYNEQYFGPGTRLTVT.

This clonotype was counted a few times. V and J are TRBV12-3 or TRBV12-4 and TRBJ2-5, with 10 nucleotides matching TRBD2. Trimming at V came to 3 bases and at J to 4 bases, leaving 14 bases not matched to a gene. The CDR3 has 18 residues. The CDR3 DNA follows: TGTGCCAGCAGTTTCCCTAGCGGGAGTGGCAAAAGAGGAGAGACCCAGTACTTC. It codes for CASSFPSGSGKRGETQYF.

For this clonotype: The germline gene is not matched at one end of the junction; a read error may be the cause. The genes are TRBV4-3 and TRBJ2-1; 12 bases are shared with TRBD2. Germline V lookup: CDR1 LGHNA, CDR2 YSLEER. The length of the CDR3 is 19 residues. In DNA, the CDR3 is TGCGCCAGCAGCCAAGATTGGGGACTAGCGGGCCTCTCCCACAATGAGCAGTTCTTC. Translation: CASSQDWGLAGLSHNEQFF.